This TCR beta chain was captured by sequencing in a study of blood T cells in healthy people across ages. Study results and caveats: Roughly linear age-related decline in beta diversity appeared, significant by age 40.

A second PCR of roughly 6 to 12 cycles used a sample-barcoded 5' primer and a J-beta primer mix. Each cDNA molecule, via a template-switch adaptor with 12 random nucleotides, was tagged. MiXCR was run by TCRdb on the 5' RACE reads, yielding one entry per CDR3 protein. Counted here are hundreds of thousands of distinct CDR3 sequences, around 26% occurring once; the ten biggest clones make up roughly 17%. The sample holds a few counts of this clonotype. Its antigen is unknown. Deletions cut 1 base from V and 0 bases from J, with 11 bases between. There are 16 residues in the CDR3. Isolating PBMCs gave at least 6 million of these cells per sample.

The gene calls are TRBV12-3 or TRBV12-4 and TRBJ2-3; D remains ambiguous. Material for sequencing was blood. This TCR derives from a woman of 80 years or more in good health. CDR3 loop: CASSLGVPYSTDTQYF. The CDR3 nucleotides read TGTGCCAGCAGTTTAGGGGTACCCTATAGCACAGATACGCAGTATTTT.